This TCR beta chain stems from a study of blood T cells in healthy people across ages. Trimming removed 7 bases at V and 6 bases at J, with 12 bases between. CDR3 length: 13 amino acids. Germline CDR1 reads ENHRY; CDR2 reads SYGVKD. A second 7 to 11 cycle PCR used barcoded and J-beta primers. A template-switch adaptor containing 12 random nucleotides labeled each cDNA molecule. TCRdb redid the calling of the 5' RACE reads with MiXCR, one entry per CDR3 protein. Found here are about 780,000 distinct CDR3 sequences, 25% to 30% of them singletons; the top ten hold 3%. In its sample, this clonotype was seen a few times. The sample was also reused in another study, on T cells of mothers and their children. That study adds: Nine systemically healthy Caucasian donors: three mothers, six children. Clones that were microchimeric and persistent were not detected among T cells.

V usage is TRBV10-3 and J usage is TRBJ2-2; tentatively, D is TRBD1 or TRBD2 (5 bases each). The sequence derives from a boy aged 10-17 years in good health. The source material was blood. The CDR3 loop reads CAITGRGAGELFF. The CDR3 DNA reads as TGTGCCATCACTGGACGAGGGGCCGGGGAGCTGTTTTTT.